This T cell receptor beta chain was profiled in a study of cytomegalovirus exposure and HLA in healthy donors. Study observations and caveats: It is likely that the observed cluster of highly shared sequence variants was a sequencing artifact. Most TCR sequences were uncommon, yet certain public TCRs appeared in many donors. When analyzed later, the rates of TCR association showed variation by HLA locus, with DRB1 the most and HLA-C the fewest.

The CDR3 loop spans 11 amino acids. Trimming shortened V by 3 bases and J by 12 bases, and 12 bases separated the two germline ends. Germline V CDR1 and CDR2: SQVTM, ANQGSEA. PCR used 60 Vbeta primers and 13 Jbeta primers. Repertoires were generated with immunoSEQ multiplex PCR, while TCRdb's copy carries only in-frame clones and drops some. The sample consists of about 160,000 clones, around 80% of them appearing once. A remark on this clone: Its specificity is unknown.

The sequenced sample consisted of PBMCs. The chain combines TRBV29-1 with TRBJ2-1, with D tentatively TRBD2 (6 bases). The receptor's source is a man aged 35 to 55 in good health and CMV-seronegative. The CDR3 DNA follows: TGCAGCGTTGAGTCCAGGGACTGGCAGTTCTTC. It encodes CSVESRDWQFF.